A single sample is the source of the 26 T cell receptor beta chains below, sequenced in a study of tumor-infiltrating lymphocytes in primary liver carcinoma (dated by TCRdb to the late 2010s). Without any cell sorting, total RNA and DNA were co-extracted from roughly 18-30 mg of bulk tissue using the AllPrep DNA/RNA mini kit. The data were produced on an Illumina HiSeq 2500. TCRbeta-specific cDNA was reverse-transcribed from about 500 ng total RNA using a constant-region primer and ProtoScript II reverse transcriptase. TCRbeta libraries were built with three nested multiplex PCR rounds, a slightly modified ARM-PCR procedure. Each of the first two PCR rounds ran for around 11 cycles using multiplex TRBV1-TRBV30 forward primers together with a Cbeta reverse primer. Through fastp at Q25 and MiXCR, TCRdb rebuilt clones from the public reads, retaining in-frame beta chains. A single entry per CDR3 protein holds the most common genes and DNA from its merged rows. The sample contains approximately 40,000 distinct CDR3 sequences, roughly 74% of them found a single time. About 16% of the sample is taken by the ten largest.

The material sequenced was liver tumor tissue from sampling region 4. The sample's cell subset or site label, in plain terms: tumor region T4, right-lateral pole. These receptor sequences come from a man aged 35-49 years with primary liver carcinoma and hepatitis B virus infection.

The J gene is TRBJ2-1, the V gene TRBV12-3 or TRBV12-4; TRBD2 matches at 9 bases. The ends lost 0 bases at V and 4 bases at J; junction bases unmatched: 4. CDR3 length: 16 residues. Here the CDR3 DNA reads TGTGCCAGCAGTTTAGCTAGCGGGAGAATTTACAATGAGCAGTTCTTC. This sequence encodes CASSLASGRIYNEQFF.

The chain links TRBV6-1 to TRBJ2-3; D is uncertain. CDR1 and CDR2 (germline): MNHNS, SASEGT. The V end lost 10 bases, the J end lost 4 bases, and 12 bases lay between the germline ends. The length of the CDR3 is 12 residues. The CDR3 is CAIKSSADTQYF. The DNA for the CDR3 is TGTGCCATCAAGTCCAGCGCAGATACGCAGTATTTT.

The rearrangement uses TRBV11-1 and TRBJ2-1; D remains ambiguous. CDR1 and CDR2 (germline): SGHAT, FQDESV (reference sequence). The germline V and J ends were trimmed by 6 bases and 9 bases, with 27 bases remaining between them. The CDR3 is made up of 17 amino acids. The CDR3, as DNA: TGTGCCAGCAGTTCCCCTCCTGGCGGTAGGGTCTTTAGTGAGCAGTTCTTC. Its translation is CASSSPPGGRVFSEQFF.

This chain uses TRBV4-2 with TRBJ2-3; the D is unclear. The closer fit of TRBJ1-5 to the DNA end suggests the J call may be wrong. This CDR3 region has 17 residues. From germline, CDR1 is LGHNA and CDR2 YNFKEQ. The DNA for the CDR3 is TGTGCCAGCAGCCAAGGAAGTAGCGGGTTTAGCACAGATACTCAGCATTTT. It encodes CASSQGSSGFSTDTQHF.

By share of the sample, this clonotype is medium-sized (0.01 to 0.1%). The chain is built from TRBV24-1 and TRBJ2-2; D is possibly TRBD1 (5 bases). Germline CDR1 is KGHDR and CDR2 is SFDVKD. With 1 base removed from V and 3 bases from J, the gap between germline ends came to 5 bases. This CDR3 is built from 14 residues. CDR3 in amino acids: CATSDLGDTGELFF. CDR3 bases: TGTGCCACCAGTGATTTAGGGGACACCGGGGAGCTGTTTTTT.

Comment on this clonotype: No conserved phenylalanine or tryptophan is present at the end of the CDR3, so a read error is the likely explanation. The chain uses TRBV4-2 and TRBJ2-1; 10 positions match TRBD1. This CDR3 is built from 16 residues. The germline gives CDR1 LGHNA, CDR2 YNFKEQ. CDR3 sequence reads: CASSHAGGQGNNEQFL. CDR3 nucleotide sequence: TGTGCTAGCAGTCACGCCGGGGGACAGGGGAACAATGAGCAGTTCTTA.

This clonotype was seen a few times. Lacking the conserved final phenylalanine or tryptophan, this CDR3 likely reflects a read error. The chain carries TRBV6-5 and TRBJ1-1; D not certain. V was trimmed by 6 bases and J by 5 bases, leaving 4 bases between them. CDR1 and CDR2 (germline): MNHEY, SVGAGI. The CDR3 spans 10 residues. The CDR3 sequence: CASRSTEAFI. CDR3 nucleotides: TGTGCCAGCAGAAGTACTGAAGCTTTCATT.

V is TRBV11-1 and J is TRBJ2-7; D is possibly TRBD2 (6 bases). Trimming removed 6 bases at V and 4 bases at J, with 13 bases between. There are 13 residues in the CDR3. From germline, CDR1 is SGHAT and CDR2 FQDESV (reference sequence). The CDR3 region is CASRGRQSYEQYF. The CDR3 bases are TGTGCCAGCAGGGGGAGGCAATCATACGAGCAGTACTTC.

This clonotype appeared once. In nucleotides, the CDR3 is TGCAGCGTCGGGGCACCAACAGAAACTCAAGTGACTAACTATGGCTACACCTTC. Translating it yields CSVGAPTETQVTNYGYTF. The V call is TRBV29-1, the J call TRBJ1-2, with D tentatively TRBD1 (5 bases). The CDR3 is made up of 18 amino acids. Germline CDR1 and CDR2: SQVTM and ANQGSEA. Trimming left V 6 bases short and J 0 bases short, with 26 bases between.

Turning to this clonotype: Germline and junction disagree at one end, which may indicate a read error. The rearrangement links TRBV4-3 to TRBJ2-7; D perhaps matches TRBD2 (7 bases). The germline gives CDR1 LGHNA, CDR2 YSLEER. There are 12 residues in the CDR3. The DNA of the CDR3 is TGCACCAGCAGCCAGGGAGGGGGGGAGCAGTATTTC. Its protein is CTSSQGGGEQYF.

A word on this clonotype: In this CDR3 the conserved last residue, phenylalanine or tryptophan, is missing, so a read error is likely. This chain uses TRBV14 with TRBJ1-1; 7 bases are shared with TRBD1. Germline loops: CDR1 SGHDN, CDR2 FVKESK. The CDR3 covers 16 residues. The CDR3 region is CASSLERDRGNTEAFS. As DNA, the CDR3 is TGTGCCAGTAGCCTTGAAAGGGACAGAGGTAATACTGAAGCTTTCTCT.

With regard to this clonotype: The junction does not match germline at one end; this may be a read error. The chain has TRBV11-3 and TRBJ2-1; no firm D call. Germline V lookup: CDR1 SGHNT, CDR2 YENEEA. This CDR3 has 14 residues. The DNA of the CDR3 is TGTGCCTGCAGCTTAGGCGTCTCGAACAGTGAGCTGTTCTTC. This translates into CACSLGVSNSELFF.

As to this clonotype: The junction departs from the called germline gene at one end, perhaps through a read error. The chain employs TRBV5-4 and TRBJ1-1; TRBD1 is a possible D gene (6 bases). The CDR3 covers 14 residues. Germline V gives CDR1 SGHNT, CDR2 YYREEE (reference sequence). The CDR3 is CPSRSGQGTIEAFF. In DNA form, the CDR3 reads TGTCCCAGCAGATCCGGGCAGGGGACAATTGAAGCTTTCTTT. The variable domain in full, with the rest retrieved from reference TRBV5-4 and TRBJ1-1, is ETGVTQSPTHLIKTRGQQVTLRCSSQSGHNTVSWYQQALGQGPQFIFQYYREEENGRGNFPPRFSGLQFPNYSSELNVNALELDDSALYLCPSRSGQGTIEAFFGQGTRLTVV.

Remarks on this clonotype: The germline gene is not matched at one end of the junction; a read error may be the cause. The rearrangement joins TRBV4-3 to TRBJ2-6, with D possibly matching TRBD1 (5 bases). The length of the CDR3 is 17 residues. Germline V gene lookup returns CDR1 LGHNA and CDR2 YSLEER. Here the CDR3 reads CAGSQDGFRSGANVLTF. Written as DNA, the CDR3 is TGCGCCGGCAGTCAAGATGGGTTCCGCTCTGGGGCCAACGTCCTGACCTTC.

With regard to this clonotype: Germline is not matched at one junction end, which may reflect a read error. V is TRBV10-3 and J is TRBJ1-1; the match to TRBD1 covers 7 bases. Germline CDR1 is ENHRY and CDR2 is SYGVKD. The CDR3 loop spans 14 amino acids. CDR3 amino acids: CAIQGGGVNTDAFF. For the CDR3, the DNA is TGTGCCATCCAGGGGGGAGGAGTGAACACTGATGCTTTCTTT.

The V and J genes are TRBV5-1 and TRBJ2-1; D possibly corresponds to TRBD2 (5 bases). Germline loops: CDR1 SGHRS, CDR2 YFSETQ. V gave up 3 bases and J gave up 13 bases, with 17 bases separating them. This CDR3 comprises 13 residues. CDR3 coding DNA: TGCGCCAGCAGCTCGACGGGATTAGCTCAACAGTTCTTC. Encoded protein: CASSSTGLAQQFF. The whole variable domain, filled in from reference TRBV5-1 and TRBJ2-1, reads KAGVTQTPRYLIKTRGQQVTLSCSPISGHRSVSWYQQTPGQGLQFLFEYFSETQRNKGNFPGRFSGRQFSNSRSEMNVSTLELGDSALYLCASSSTGLAQQFFGPGTRLTVL.

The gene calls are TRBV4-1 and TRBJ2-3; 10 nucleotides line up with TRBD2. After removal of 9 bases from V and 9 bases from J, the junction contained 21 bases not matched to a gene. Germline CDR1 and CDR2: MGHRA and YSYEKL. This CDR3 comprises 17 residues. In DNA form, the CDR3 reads TGCGCCAGTAGTCAAGTTCCTAGCGGGGGATCGAACTCAACGCAGTATTTT. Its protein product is CASSQVPSGGSNSTQYF.

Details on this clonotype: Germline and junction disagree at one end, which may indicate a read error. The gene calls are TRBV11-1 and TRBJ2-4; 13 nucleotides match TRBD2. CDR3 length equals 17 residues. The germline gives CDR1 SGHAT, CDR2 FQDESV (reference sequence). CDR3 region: CVSSFPGTSGTRNTQYF. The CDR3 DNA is TGCGTCAGCAGCTTTCCCGGGACTAGCGGGACCAGAAACACTCAGTACTTC.

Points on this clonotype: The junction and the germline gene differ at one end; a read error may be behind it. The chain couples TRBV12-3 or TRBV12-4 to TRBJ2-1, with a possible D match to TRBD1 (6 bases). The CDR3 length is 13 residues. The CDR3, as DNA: TGTGCCAGCAGTCTCGGACAGAATAATGAGCGGTACTTC. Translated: CASSLGQNNERYF.

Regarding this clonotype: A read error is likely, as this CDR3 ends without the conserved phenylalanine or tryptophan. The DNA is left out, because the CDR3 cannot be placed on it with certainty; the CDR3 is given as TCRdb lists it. This chain's CDR3 is CASSPPLAKNIEYL. This chain joins TRBV11-1 and TRBJ2-4; the DNA was not compared with TRBD1, the D call given in the table. Looked up from germline, CDR1 is SGHAT and CDR2 is FQDESV (reference sequence). Ends included, the CDR3 has 14 residues.

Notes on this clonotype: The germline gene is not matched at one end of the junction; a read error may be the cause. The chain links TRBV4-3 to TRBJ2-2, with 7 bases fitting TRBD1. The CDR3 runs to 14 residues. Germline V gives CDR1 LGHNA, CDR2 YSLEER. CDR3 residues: CANSQVGGTGGLFF. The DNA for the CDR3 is TGCGCCAACAGCCAAGTAGGGGGCACTGGGGGGCTGTTTTTT.

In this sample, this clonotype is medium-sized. The CDR3 DNA reads as TGTGCCAGCAGTGTACAGGGGGCAACAGATACGCAGTATTTT. It codes for CASSVQGATDTQYF. This chain connects TRBV6-6 to TRBJ2-3, with 9 positions matching TRBD1. There are 14 residues in the CDR3. Germline lookup yields CDR1 MNHNY and CDR2 SVGAGI (reference sequence). The J segment lost 3 bases and the V segment lost 5 bases, leaving 3 bases of the junction unmatched.

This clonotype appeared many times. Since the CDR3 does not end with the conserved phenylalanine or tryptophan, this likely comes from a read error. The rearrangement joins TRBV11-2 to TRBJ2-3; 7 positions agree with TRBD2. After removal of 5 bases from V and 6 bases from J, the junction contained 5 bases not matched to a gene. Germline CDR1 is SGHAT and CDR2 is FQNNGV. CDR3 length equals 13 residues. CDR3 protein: CASSPRGVDTQYY. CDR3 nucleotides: TGTGCCAGCAGCCCCCGGGGGGTCGATACGCAGTATTAT.

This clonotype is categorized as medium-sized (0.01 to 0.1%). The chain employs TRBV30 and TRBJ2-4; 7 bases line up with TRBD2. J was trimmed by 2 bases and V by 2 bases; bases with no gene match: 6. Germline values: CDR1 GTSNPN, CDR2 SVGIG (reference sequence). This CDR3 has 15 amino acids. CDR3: CAWSNRGVTKNIQYF. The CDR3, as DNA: TGTGCCTGGAGTAACCGGGGGGTAACCAAAAACATTCAGTACTTC.

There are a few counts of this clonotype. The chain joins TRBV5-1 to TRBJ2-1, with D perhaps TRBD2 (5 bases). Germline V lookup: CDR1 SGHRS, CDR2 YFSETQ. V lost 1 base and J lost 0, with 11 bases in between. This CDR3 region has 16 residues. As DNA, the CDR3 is TGCGCCAGCAGCTTGCGGGCAGGAGGCTCCTACAATGAGCAGTTCTTC. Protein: CASSLRAGGSYNEQFF.

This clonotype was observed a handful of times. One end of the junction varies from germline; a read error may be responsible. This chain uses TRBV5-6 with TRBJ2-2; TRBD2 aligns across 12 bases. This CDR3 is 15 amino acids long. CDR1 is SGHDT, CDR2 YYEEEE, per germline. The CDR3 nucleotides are TGTGCCAGCAACTTGGGACTAGCGGGCACCGGGGAGCTGTTTTTC. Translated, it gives CASNLGLAGTGELFF.